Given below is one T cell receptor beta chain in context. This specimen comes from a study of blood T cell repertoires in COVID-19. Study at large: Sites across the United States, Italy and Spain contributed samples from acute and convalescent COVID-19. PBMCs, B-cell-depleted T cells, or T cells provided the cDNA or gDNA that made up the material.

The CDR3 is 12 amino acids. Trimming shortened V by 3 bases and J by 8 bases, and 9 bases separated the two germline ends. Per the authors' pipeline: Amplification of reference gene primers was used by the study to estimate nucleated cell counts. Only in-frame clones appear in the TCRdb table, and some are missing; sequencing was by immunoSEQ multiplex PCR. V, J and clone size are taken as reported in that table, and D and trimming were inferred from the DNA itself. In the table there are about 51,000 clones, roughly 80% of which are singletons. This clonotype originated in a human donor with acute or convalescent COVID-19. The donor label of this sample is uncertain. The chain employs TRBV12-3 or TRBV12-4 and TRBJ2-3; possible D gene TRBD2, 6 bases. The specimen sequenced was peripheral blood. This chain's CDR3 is CASSLEGGTQYF. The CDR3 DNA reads TGTGCCAGCAGTTTGGAGGGAGGTACGCAGTATTTT.